These 16 T cell receptor beta chains originate from one sample sequenced in a study of PD-L1 blockade in urothelial cancer. TCRdb's copy holds only in-frame clones and misses some; the assay was immunoSEQ multiplex PCR. The sample yields about 40,000 clones, roughly 82% seen once. Time point reported: peripheral blood 6 weeks after treatment start. The input for sequencing was PBMCs, taken around atezolizumab (anti-PD-L1) treatment. The receptor set was obtained from a man aged 35 to 55 with urothelial cancer.

This clone was counted between two and nine times. The chain is built from TRBV6-5 and TRBJ2-1; 9 bases line up with TRBD1. The germline V gene has CDR1 MNHEY and CDR2 SVGAGI. V gave up 6 bases and J gave up 6 bases; unmatched junction bases: 3. This CDR3 is built from 13 residues. CDR3 nucleotide sequence: TGTGCCAGCAGCCCGACAGGGGGCAATGAGCAGTTCTTC. Protein sequence: CASSPTGGNEQFF.

This clone is termed large. Other DNA sequences in the same sample also yield this CDR3. The chain joins TRBV2 to TRBJ1-2; D is perhaps TRBD1 (6 bases). The CDR3 is made up of 12 amino acids. CDR1 is SNHLY and CDR2 is FYNNEI in the germline V gene. V gave up 2 bases and J gave up 6 bases, with 7 bases separating them. The DNA of the CDR3 is TGTGCCAGCAGTGAAAGGGGGAATGGCTACACCTTC. This gives the protein CASSERGNGYTF.

V is TRBV2 and J is TRBJ2-5; D possibly corresponds to TRBD2 (5 bases). The germline V gene encodes CDR1 SNHLY and CDR2 FYNNEI. This CDR3 has 14 residues. V shed 0 bases and J shed 5 bases, with 10 bases lying between them. The CDR3 loop is CASSEAWSGETQYF. CDR3 bases: TGTGCCAGCAGTGAAGCCTGGTCGGGGGAGACCCAGTACTTC. The full variable domain, with the rest looked up from reference TRBV2 and TRBJ2-5, is EPEVTQTPSHQVTQMGQEVILRCVPISNHLYFYWYRQILGQKVEFLVSFYNNEISEKSEIFDDQFSVERPDGSNFTLKIRSTKLEDSAMYFCASSEAWSGETQYFGPGTRLLVL.

The sample holds one count of this clone. The chain combines TRBV7-9 with TRBJ2-2, with 12 bases lining up with TRBD2. CDR3 length equals 18 residues. In germline, CDR1 is SEHNR, CDR2 FQNEAQ (reference sequence). With V trimmed by 4 bases and J by 3 bases, 9 bases remained unmatched. The CDR3 spells CASSSDPTSGRHTGELFF. Written as DNA, the CDR3 is TGTGCCAGCAGCTCCGACCCCACTAGCGGGAGGCACACCGGGGAGCTGTTTTTT. Full variable domain (outside the CDR3, taken from reference TRBV7-9 and TRBJ2-2): DTGVSQNPRHKITKRGQNVTFRCDPISEHNRLYWYRQTLGQGPEFLTYFQNEAQLEKSRLLSDRFSAERPKGSFSTLEIQRTEQGDSAMYLCASSSDPTSGRHTGELFFGEGSRLTVL.

In this sample, this clone turned up a few times. The chain combines TRBV10-3 with TRBJ2-7; the D gene is possibly TRBD2 (5 bases). The CDR3 is made up of 14 amino acids. CDR1 and CDR2 (germline): ENHRY, SYGVKD. V was shortened by 0 bases and J by 4 bases, with 10 bases between the two germline ends. The DNA of the CDR3 is TGTGCCATCAGTGAGTCGTCGCGGAGGTACGAGCAGTACTTC. Its translation is CAISESSRRYEQYF.

This sequence joins TRBV7-2 and TRBJ2-5, with TRBD1 as a possible D gene (6 bases). Trimming left V 5 bases short and J 5 bases short, with 15 bases between. CDR1 and CDR2 (germline): SGHTA, FQGNSA. This CDR3 has 14 residues. This CDR3 is CASSEQGRGETQYF. CDR3 nucleotide sequence: TGTGCCAGCAGCGAACAGGGAAGAGGCGAGACCCAGTACTTC.

The rearrangement joins TRBV5-4 to TRBJ2-3, with TRBD2 matching over 8 bases. Germline-derived CDR1 and CDR2 are SGHNT and YYREEE (reference sequence). V lost 3 bases, J lost 0 bases, and 9 bases stayed unmatched. The CDR3 has 17 residues. Here the CDR3 DNA reads TGTGCCAGCAGCTCCAGACTAGCGCCTTCTAGCACAGATACGCAGTATTTT. Its translation: CASSSRLAPSSTDTQYF. The whole variable domain, filled in from reference TRBV5-4 and TRBJ2-3, reads ETGVTQSPTHLIKTRGQQVTLRCSSQSGHNTVSWYQQALGQGPQFIFQYYREEENGRGNFPPRFSGLQFPNYSSELNVNALELDDSALYLCASSSRLAPSSTDTQYFGPGTRLTVL.

The rearrangement uses TRBV19 and TRBJ1-2, with 7 positions matching TRBD1. From germline, CDR1 is LNHDA and CDR2 SQIVND (reference sequence). V shed 5 bases, J shed 5 bases, and the junction held 8 bases outside the gene matches. This CDR3 is 14 amino acids long. In DNA, the CDR3 is TGTGCCAGTAGTTTCCTCCGGGACAGTTATGGCTACACCTTC. Protein sequence: CASSFLRDSYGYTF.

The chain couples TRBV15 to TRBJ2-7; D is unresolved. V lost 4 bases and J 4 bases, leaving 5 bases between the germline ends. This CDR3 comprises 11 residues. The germline CDR1 and CDR2 sequences are LNHNV and YYDKDF (reference sequence). The CDR3 protein is CATSTFYEQYF. The CDR3 DNA reads as TGTGCCACCAGCACTTTTTACGAGCAGTACTTC. The whole variable domain, filled in from reference TRBV15 and TRBJ2-7, reads DAMVIQNPRYQVTQFGKPVTLSCSQTLNHNVMYWYQQKSSQAPKLLFHYYDKDFNNEADTPDNFQSRRPNTSFCFLDIRSPGLGDTAMYLCATSTFYEQYFGPGTRLTVT.

The rearrangement joins TRBV9 to TRBJ2-1, with 11 bases lining up with TRBD2. V lost 2 bases, J lost 9 bases, and 7 bases stayed unmatched. This CDR3 has 15 amino acids. The V gene's germline CDR1 is SGDLS and CDR2 YYNGEE. In DNA, the CDR3 is TGTGCCAGCAGCGTTCGACTAGCGGGAAGGGTTGAGCAGTTCTTC. It yields the protein CASSVRLAGRVEQFF. The full variable domain, in which reference TRBV9 and TRBJ2-1 provide the parts outside the CDR3, is DSGVTQTPKHLITATGQRVTLRCSPRSGDLSVYWYQQSLDQGLQFLIQYYNGEERAKGNILERFSAQQFPDLHSELNLSSLELGDSALYFCASSVRLAGRVEQFFGPGTRLTVL.

This clone was found a few times. The chain couples TRBV28 to TRBJ1-1; 9 nucleotides match TRBD1. J was trimmed by 5 bases and V by 3 bases; bases with no gene match: 7. Germline loops: CDR1 MDHEN, CDR2 SYDVKM. This CDR3 is 15 amino acids long. CDR3 amino acids: CASSFIQGASTEAFF. The CDR3 coding sequence is TGTGCCAGCAGTTTTATACAGGGGGCATCTACTGAAGCTTTCTTT.

This chain links TRBV19 with TRBJ2-2; 11 bases align to TRBD1. This CDR3 has 15 residues. V trimming: 6 bases; J trimming: 4 bases; junction bases outside the gene matches: 4. The germline V gene encodes CDR1 LNHDA and CDR2 SQIVND (reference sequence). CDR3 coding DNA: TGTGCCAGTAGCCGGGACAGGGGGATCACCGGGGAGCTGTTTTTT. Translation: CASSRDRGITGELFF.

The V call is TRBV10-3, the J call TRBJ1-1, with D perhaps TRBD1 (6 bases). CDR3 length equals 16 residues. The V end lost 0 bases, the J end lost 1 base, and 12 bases lay between the germline ends. Germline assignment: CDR1 ENHRY and CDR2 SYGVKD. The CDR3 is CAISESGGARNTEAFF. The CDR3 DNA sequence: TGTGCCATCAGTGAGTCGGGGGGGGCCCGGAACACTGAAGCTTTCTTT.

This clone came up a few times. This rearrangement joins TRBV4-1 to TRBJ2-1; tentative D call: TRBD1 (5 bases). This CDR3 spans 16 amino acids. V dropped 2 bases and J dropped 6 bases, with 17 bases sitting between them. The germline gives CDR1 MGHRA, CDR2 YSYEKL. The CDR3 sequence is CASSQLGPVAPNEQFF. The CDR3 nucleotides read TGCGCCAGCAGCCAACTGGGGCCGGTGGCCCCCAATGAGCAGTTCTTC.

The chain combines TRBV5-4 with TRBJ2-5; 11 bases align to TRBD1. The CDR3 contains 15 residues. With 4 bases clipped from V and 4 bases from J, the junction kept 6 bases outside the gene matches. Germline V gene data show CDR1 as SGHNT and CDR2 as YYREEE (reference sequence). Here the CDR3 DNA reads TGTGCCAGCAGCCCCCCGGGACAGGGGGGAGAGACCCAGTACTTC. Encoded protein: CASSPPGQGGETQYF.

This chain uses TRBV27 with TRBJ2-7; 8 positions agree with TRBD1. The CDR3 sequence is 15 residues long. J lost 4 bases, V lost 5 bases, and 10 bases had no gene match. Germline V gene sequence: CDR1 MNHEY, CDR2 SMNVEV (reference sequence). CDR3 DNA sequence: TGTGCCAGCAGTCCTCGACAGGGGCTCGGGTACGAGCAGTACTTC. It is translated as CASSPRQGLGYEQYF.